These T cell receptor beta chains were read from a single sample in a study of T-cell reconstitution after alpha-beta-depleted transplantation in children. TCRdb processed the PCR reads anew with MiXCR; each CDR3 protein has one entry. The data contain about 310,000 distinct CDR3 sequences, more than 20% of them singletons. The starting material was PBMCs, mostly from graft donor cells, obtained 180 days after TCRalphabeta/CD19-depleted stem cell transplant. The receptors here all came from a male patient younger than 18 who had a stem cell transplant for acute lymphoblastic leukemia, so the T cells may come from the graft donor. CDR3s include the opening cysteine and the closing phenylalanine or tryptophan. The D gene is left open where the match is weak. Only some rows state a clone size, as once, few, many or a class for expanded clones.

>TRBJ2-1|TRBD2|TRBV7-9|-
CASTSSGSYNEQFF
TGTGCCAGCACCTCTAGCGGGAGTTACAATGAGCAGTTCTTC
>TRBJ2-1|TRBD2|TRBV20-1|few
CSARTWSGRAAYNEQFF
TGCAGTGCTAGAACTTGGAGCGGGAGGGCCGCCTACAATGAGCAGTTCTTC
>TRBJ1-1|-|TRBV20-1|-
CCARSTRRGAGNTEAFF
TGCTGTGCTAGATCCACTCGACGGGGGGCTGGGAACACTGAAGCTTTCTTT
>TRBJ2-1|-|TRBV21-1|few
CASSKVPPCGRCTEQFF
TGTGCCAGCAGCAAAGTGCCCCCCTGCGGGAGGTGCACTGAGCAGTTCTTC
>TRBJ2-7|-|TRBV7-9|few
CASSLSTGINEQYF
TGTGCCAGCAGCTTATCCACAGGGATAAACGAGCAGTACTTC
>TRBJ1-6|-|TRBV5-1|-
CASSLASNSPLHF
TGCGCCAGCAGCTTGGCCTCTAATTCACCCCTCCACTTT
>TRBJ1-5|-|TRBV7-9|-
CASSFSGRNNQPQHF
TGTGCCAGCAGCTTCTCTGGGCGTAACAATCAGCCCCAGCATTTT
>TRBJ1-3|-|TRBV5-1|-
CASSFAALGNTIYF
TGCGCCAGCAGCTTCGCCGCGTTAGGAAACACCATATATTTT
>TRBJ1-1|-|TRBV29-1|few
CSVLPGQGYTEAFF
TGCAGCGTTCTGCCTGGTCAGGGCTATACTGAAGCTTTCTTT
>TRBJ2-1|-|TRBV14|-
CASSPPGRGDEQFF
TGTGCCAGCAGCCCCCCCGGGAGAGGAGATGAGCAGTTCTTC
>TRBJ2-1|-|TRBV27|few
CASSFRPPNEQFF
TGTGCCAGCAGTTTCAGGCCCCCCAATGAGCAGTTCTTC
>TRBJ2-1|-|TRBV20-1|few
CSAREGDNEQFF
TGCAGTGCTAGAGAGGGAGATAATGAGCAGTTCTTC
>TRBJ2-1|-|TRBV27|-
CASSLFWSSYNEQFF
TGTGCCAGCAGTTTATTCTGGAGCTCCTACAATGAGCAGTTCTTC
>TRBJ2-7|-|TRBV7-8|-
CASSGTVSYEQYF
TGTGCCAGCTCAGGGACGGTAAGCTACGAGCAGTACTTC
>TRBJ2-3|-|TRBV4-2|-
CASSQFFAPRRDTDTQYF
TGTGCCAGCAGCCAATTTTTCGCCCCCCGGCGGGACACAGATACGCAGTATTTT
>TRBJ2-7|TRBD2|TRBV6-2/TRBV6-3|-
CASTRGGRADEQYF
TGTGCCAGCACGAGGGGCGGGAGGGCCGACGAGCAGTACTTC
>TRBJ2-7|TRBD2|TRBV20-1|-
CSARDKETSGMTYEQYF
TGCAGTGCTAGAGATAAGGAGACTAGCGGGATGACCTACGAGCAGTACTTC
>TRBJ2-3|TRBD1|TRBV5-1|-
CASSLSTGGPPNTQYF
TGCGCCAGCAGCTTGTCCACAGGGGGACCTCCAAATACGCAGTATTTT
>TRBJ2-3|-|TRBV5-5|-
CASSPSGLSTDTQYF
TGTGCCAGCAGTCCGTCCGGACTAAGCACAGATACGCAGTATTTT
>TRBJ1-5|TRBD1|TRBV20-1|few
CSALDRGNSNQPQHF
TGCAGTGCTTTAGACAGGGGTAATAGCAATCAGCCCCAGCATTTT
>TRBJ2-7|-|TRBV7-2|-
CASSNGPSYEQYF
TGTGCCAGCAGTAATGGCCCCTCCTACGAGCAGTACTTC
>TRBJ1-1|-|TRBV12-3/TRBV12-4|many
CASSLPPGLNTEAFF
TGTGCCAGCAGTTTACCCCCAGGGCTGAACACTGAAGCTTTCTTT
>TRBJ2-7|-|TRBV5-1|-
CASSPQSTSSYEQYF
TGCGCCAGCAGCCCCCAGTCGACGAGCTCCTACGAGCAGTACTTC
>TRBJ2-1|TRBD2|TRBV7-9|-
CASSLGWGGYNEQFF
TGTGCCAGCAGCTTAGGATGGGGGGGATACAATGAGCAGTTCTTC
>TRBJ2-2|-|TRBV3-1|-
CASSQFPGELFF
TGTGCCAGCAGCCAATTTCCCGGGGAGCTGTTTTTT
>TRBJ2-1|TRBD2|TRBV25-1|few
CASSVSRLAGMNEQFF
TGTGCCAGCAGTGTAAGTAGACTAGCGGGAATGAATGAGCAGTTCTTC
>TRBJ1-4|-|TRBV6-1|few
CASSRQATNEKLFF
TGTGCCAGCAGTCGACAGGCAACTAATGAAAAACTGTTTTTT
>TRBJ2-1|TRBD1|TRBV5-1|few
CASSLAEDREYEQFF
TGCGCCAGCAGCTTGGCCGAGGACAGGGAATATGAGCAGTTCTTC
>TRBJ2-5|-|TRBV3-1|-
CASSQEGNFGQIQETQYF
TGTGCCAGCAGCCAAGAAGGCAACTTCGGACAGATACAAGAGACCCAGTACTTC
>TRBJ2-3|TRBD1|TRBV18|few
CASSGTATDTQYF
TGTGCCAGCTCAGGGACAGCCACAGATACGCAGTATTTT
>TRBJ1-1|-|TRBV11-2|-
CASSLGGAGEAFF
TGTGCCAGCAGCTTAGGCGGGGCGGGTGAAGCTTTCTTT
>TRBJ2-5|-|TRBV4-1|-
CASSQVWGETQYF
TGCGCCAGCAGCCAAGTTTGGGGAGAGACCCAGTACTTC
>TRBJ1-5|-|TRBV3-1|few
CASSHRGASNQPQHF
TGTGCCAGCAGCCATCGGGGGGCGAGCAATCAGCCCCAGCATTTT
>TRBJ2-1|TRBD2|TRBV4-1|-
CASSQVRAGPADNEQFF
TGCGCCAGCAGCCAAGTACGAGCGGGACCTGCGGACAATGAGCAGTTCTTC
>TRBJ2-7|TRBD1|TRBV7-9|few
CASSSRTGDYEQYF
TGTGCCAGCAGTTCCAGGACAGGGGACTACGAGCAGTACTTC
>TRBJ2-1|-|TRBV10-3|-
CATQEWDEQFF
TGTGCCACCCAGGAATGGGATGAGCAGTTCTTC
>TRBJ2-1|-|TRBV12-3/TRBV12-4|-
CASSPRYEQFF
TGTGCCAGCAGCCCAAGGTATGAGCAGTTCTTC
>TRBJ1-5|TRBD1|TRBV10-2|-
CASSEGQGINQPQHF
TGCGCCAGCAGTGAGGGACAGGGGATTAATCAGCCCCAGCATTTT
>TRBJ2-2|TRBD2|TRBV6-1|-
CASTVFERETGELFF
TGTGCCAGCACCGTTTTTGAGCGGGAGACCGGGGAGCTGTTTTTT